The sequence of this TCR beta chain was determined in a study of blood T cell repertoires in COVID-19 (dated by TCRdb to between 2020 and 2021). Looking at the study overall: Collaborator samples came from the United States, Italy and Spain and covered acute and convalescent phases of COVID-19. The prospective study material was composed of cDNA or gDNA derived from T cells, B-cell-depleted T cells, or PBMCs. Subjects who had been exposed to COVID-19, were actively infected with it, or had recovered from it provided the deeply sampled blood TCRbeta repertoires that made up the dataset. The repertoires were made available in a free public database intended to serve as a resource for research on the immune response to SARS-CoV-2. The samples were drawn from two sources: the first 160 participants of the ongoing ImmuneRACE study, and 1,200 or so subjects contributed by 6 global collaborators. Sample metadata almost always included a de-identified subject ID, COVID-19 status, age in years and sex. Where HLA class I and class II types were available, the types were taken from metadata supplied by the sample provider, not from assay-based typing.

This clone was detected a few times. Which antigen it targets is not known. Per-base quality was not reported, and no clone a single base away is much larger than it. TCRbeta CDR3 regions were amplified from genomic DNA using the immunoSEQ Assay, a bias-controlled multiplex PCR. Turning to the authors' computational methods: The number of nucleated cells in each sample was estimated from the amplification of reference gene primers within the assay. To quantify the absolute abundance of each unique TCRbeta CDR3 rearrangement, sequence reads were collapsed and filtered. For each sample, productive Simpson clonality was calculated as the square root of Simpson's diversity index across productive rearrangements. TCRdb obtained this table from immuneACCESS and retained in-frame rearrangements with V and J assigned. These tables miss some clones; where compared with another copy, unresolved V genes account for less than half of the shortfall, and the remainder is unexplained. V and J calls and clone size are as listed in that table; D and trimming were resolved from the DNA. The sample table lists 150,000 to 170,000 clones, 65% to 90% of them with a count of one. Roughly an eighth of the sample rests with the top ten.

One collaborating source in Seattle enrolled patients during active infection and followed them longitudinally through the course of disease. The collaborating institutions used their own protocols to collect whole blood in K2EDTA tubes. For TCRbeta analysis, collaborators shipped samples as frozen whole blood, isolated PBMCs, or DNA extracted from either of those sample types. V ends up 4 bases short and J 4 bases short, with an unmatched junction base count of 10. There are 16 amino acids in the CDR3, from cysteine to phenylalanine inclusive. Only the CDR3 DNA is retained, 48 bases long and in frame from the first base. According to the germline V gene (reference sequence), CDR1 reads LGHDT and CDR2 reads YNNKEL. The paper as a whole reports these results and caveats: How much clinical and demographic metadata was included differed by source and by participant, and the metadata was provided uncurated.

The sequenced material came from peripheral blood. Recombination linked TRBV3-1 (or the pseudogene TRBV3-2) to TRBJ2-3, and 8 junction bases match TRBD2. The TCR comes from a woman aged 55-69 years with COVID-19, enrolled during active disease. The sequenced DNA: TGTGCCAGCAGCCGCTCGCGGGGGGCGAGCCCAGATACGCAGTATTTT. This sequence encodes CASSRSRGASPDTQYF.